The T cell receptor (beta chain) described here comes from a study of monozygotic twins with inflammatory bowel disease. Notes on the study in general: Results did not support any single strong IBD-associated signal or clonotype.

The CDR3 loop spans 13 amino acids. Germline V CDR1 and CDR2: SQVTM, ANQGSEA. TCRdb reworked the 5' RACE reads into one entry per CDR3 protein, no DNA. Reported are roughly 160,000 distinct CDR3 sequences; the ten largest clones contain 2% to 2.5%. About this clonotype itself: Its antigen remains unknown.

This chain links TRBV29-1 with TRBJ2-1. This TCR was sampled from a human donor with ulcerative colitis or Crohn's disease, or a healthy co-twin of an affected twin (not recorded which). The sample consisted of blood. The CDR3 is CSADRREYNEQFF.